This T cell receptor (beta chain) was obtained from a study of spatial heterogeneity in lung cancer. Study-level background: There were consistently more beta-chain sequences detected than alpha-chain sequences.

This clonotype is medium-sized (0.01 to 0.1%) by share. Its antigen is as yet unknown. Specified time point: sample taken at primary tumor resection. The presence of a unique molecular identifier marked each TCR cDNA molecule. Each CDR3 protein is one row after TCRdb ran MiXCR on the 5' RACE reads. The sample has roughly 3,600 distinct CDR3 sequences, approximately 6.2% seen once. Whole-study findings and limits: The study found that expanded intratumoral alpha and beta TCR counts tracked tumor mutation counts. Regional and ubiquitous nonsynonymous mutations were tracked by counts of regional and ubiquitous expanded TCRs, respectively.

Germline V gives CDR1 SNHLY, CDR2 FYNNEI. V shed 6 bases and J shed 5 bases, with 11 bases lying between them. This CDR3 has 13 residues. The source of this sequence is a male donor with early-stage non-small cell lung cancer. V is TRBV2 and J is TRBJ2-1, with TRBD2 as a possible D gene (5 bases). The sample here was lung tumor tissue, taken at surgery. CDR3 protein: CASSRDPDNEQFF. The CDR3 coding sequence is TGTGCCAGCAGCCGGGATCCCGACAATGAGCAGTTCTTC.